This is a list of T cell receptor beta chains from one sample in a study of regulatory and conventional T cells in RAG deficiency. TCRdb's table, derived via immunoSEQ multiplex PCR, lists solely in-frame clones and lacks some. The repertoire holds more than 5,000 clones, with under 95% as singletons. The sequenced sample was CD8+ T cells sorted from blood. The receptors here all came from a human donor with RAG deficiency presenting as severe combined immunodeficiency. CDR3s include the opening cysteine and the closing phenylalanine or tryptophan. Each record gives: clone size, D gene, V gene, J gene, CDR3 protein, CDR3 DNA. D genes are given only for firm matches. For some rows the clone size is stated as once, few or many, or as a class when expanded; others skip it.

>NA|NA|TRBV20-1|TRBJ2-5
CSARYRETQYF
TGCAGTGCTCGCTACCGGGAGACCCAGTACTTC
>NA|NA|TRBV27|TRBJ2-3
CASSFGLADTQYF
TGTGCCAGCAGTTTCGGGTTGGCAGATACGCAGTATTTT
>once|NA|TRBV5-1|TRBJ2-1
CASSQIPGDEQFF
TGCGCCAGCAGTCAGATCCCTGGGGATGAGCAGTTCTTC
>NA|TRBD1|TRBV6-5|TRBJ2-7
CASRGQGRPEQYF
TGTGCCAGCAGGGGACAGGGGAGGCCCGAGCAGTACTTC
>NA|TRBD1|TRBV13|TRBJ1-2
CASSLGDRNYGYTF
TGTGCCAGCAGCTTGGGGGACAGAAACTATGGCTACACCTTC
>NA|NA|TRBV27|TRBJ2-5
CASSLGGEETQYF
TGTGCCAGCAGTTTAGGAGGGGAAGAGACCCAGTACTTC
>NA|TRBD1|TRBV27|TRBJ2-3
CASSPRTGRTDTQYF
TGTGCCAGCAGTCCCCGGACAGGGCGCACAGATACGCAGTATTTT
>NA|NA|TRBV11-3|TRBJ2-2
CASSKTGSLNTGELFF
TGTGCCAGCAGCAAGACCGGGTCCTTAAACACCGGGGAGCTGTTTTTT
>NA|NA|TRBV5-1|TRBJ1-2
CASSFTSNYGYTF
TGCGCCAGCAGCTTTACATCTAACTATGGCTACACCTTC
>NA|NA|TRBV9|TRBJ2-7
CASSGTNSYEQYF
TGTGCCAGCAGCGGGACAAACTCCTACGAGCAGTACTTC
>NA|NA|TRBV27|TRBJ2-2
CASSTNTGELFF
TGTGCCAGCAGTACGAACACCGGGGAGCTGTTTTTT
>NA|NA|TRBV29-1|TRBJ2-3
CSVETRGADTQYF
TGCAGCGTTGAAACCCGCGGGGCAGATACGCAGTATTTT
>NA|NA|TRBV18|TRBJ2-3
CASSRSTDTQYF
TGTGCCAGCTCACGTAGCACAGATACGCAGTATTTT